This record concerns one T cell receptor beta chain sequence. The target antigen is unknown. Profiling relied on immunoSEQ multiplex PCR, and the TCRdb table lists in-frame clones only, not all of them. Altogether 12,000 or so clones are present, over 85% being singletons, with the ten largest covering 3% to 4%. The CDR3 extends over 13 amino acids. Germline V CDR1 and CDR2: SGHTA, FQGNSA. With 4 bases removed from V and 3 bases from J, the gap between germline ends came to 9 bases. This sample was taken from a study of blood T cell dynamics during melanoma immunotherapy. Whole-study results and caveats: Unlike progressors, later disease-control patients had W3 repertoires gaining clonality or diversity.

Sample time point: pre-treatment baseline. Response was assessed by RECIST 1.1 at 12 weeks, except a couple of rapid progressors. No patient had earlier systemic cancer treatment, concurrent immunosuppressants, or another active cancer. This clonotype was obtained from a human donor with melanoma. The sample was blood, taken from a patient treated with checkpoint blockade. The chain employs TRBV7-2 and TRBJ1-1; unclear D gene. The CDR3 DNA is TGTGCCAGCAGCTCCCACCCCTACACTGAAGCTTTCTTT. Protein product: CASSSHPYTEAFF.